This TCR beta chain was found in a study of shared clonotypes between healthy human individuals (dated by TCRdb to 2018 to 2020). Broadly, across the study: The cohort included three men and two women between 18 and 49 years of age. To increase sequencing depth and limit assay-specific biases, different laboratories used diverse techniques to prepare libraries and sequence TCR repertoires. Per donor, three plates each were used for CD4 naive and CD4 memory, two for CD8 naive, and one for CD8 memory. Each donor's leukapheresis produced roughly between roughly 0.94 and 9.5 billion PBMCs. Blood TCR repertoires of 5 or 6 healthy adults were deeply sequenced to estimate repertoire size and the extent of clonotype sharing between individuals.

CD8 naive samples were CD45RO-negative cells positively selected for CCR7, giving a CD45RA+CCR7+ population that excluded TemRA cells. The donors were healthy, HIV-negative adults with no recently reported acute infections or vaccinations. All donors were Caucasian adults living in Nashville, Tennessee, USA. After blood collection by leukapheresis, PBMCs were isolated using Ficoll-Histopaque density gradient centrifugation and then cryopreserved in the vapor phase of liquid nitrogen. Analytical flow cytometry was used to check the purity and quantity of each magnetically sorted T cell population. Genomic DNA was isolated from each sorted fraction and quantified by UV absorbance on a Nanodrop 2000c. V and J lose 4 bases and 10 bases, and a span of 12 bases separates them. From its cysteine to its phenylalanine, the CDR3 spans 12 amino acids. Left in the record is the CDR3 DNA by itself, 36 bases read in frame from the first base. Looking up the germline V gene yields CDR1 SGDLS and CDR2 YYNGEE.

Using the deep immunoSEQ assay, multiplex PCR amplified TCR CDR3 regions from genomic DNA. Extracted genomic DNA from each cell subset was distributed evenly across all wells of several immunoSEQ 96-well plates, and each plate was treated as a replicate. For sorted subsets, 150 to 250 ng of genomic DNA, equivalent to 25,000 to 35,000 T cell genomes, went into each replicate PCR. The purified libraries were quantified using a Qubit 3.0 fluorometer, sized with a Bioanalyzer 2100, and then quantified again using the KAPA Library Quantification kit. Every immunoSEQ 96-well plate was sequenced on a separate single-read 150-cycle Illumina NextSeq 550 flow cell. The paper's processing steps were these. Because the immunoSEQ output included only junctional sequences and no quality scores, the filtering could not be the same as the filtering used for full-length reads. Sequences were annotated with PyIR, a Python wrapper for IgBLAST v1.9, using IMGT germline references to assign V/J genes and CDR3. Reads were removed for weak V/J assignments (E-value above 1e-6), missing CDR3, stop codons, out-of-frame junctions, or ambiguous translated residues. A V3J clonotype was defined by an identical inferred V gene, J gene, and CDR3 amino acid sequence. Percentage overlap between repertoires was computed as shared unique clonotypes divided by the size of the smaller repertoire. Three approaches were used to assess repertoire richness: RTK rarefaction, the Chao1 estimator, and Recon v2.1 estimates of unobserved clonotypes. Generation probabilities were computed with OLGA for all TCRbeta clonotypes obtained by the gDNA method from several donors. This immuneACCESS table, as held by TCRdb, lists in-frame sequences with V and J called but not all clones. Of the missing ones, under half trace to an unresolved V gene in checked studies; the others have no known cause. The V and J calls and the clone size are those of that table, but D and trimming were determined from the DNA. The sample table contains under 2,000,000 clones; only one count was recorded for about 95% of them. The ten most abundant clones make up less than 1.5% of the sample.

This clone appeared once. It lacks a known antigen. No per-base quality is available; no much larger clone lies one base away. Results and caveats for the whole study, not just this receptor: Pairwise subsampling indicated that sequencing depth was expected to affect the degree of clonotype sharing among donors. Because the study included a small number of donors, the genetic and exposure-history diversity represented was limited. Even with the large sequencing depth, rarefaction of the sorted-subset datasets indicated that sequencing was incomplete. Clonotypes shared by all four sorted-subset donors showed higher generation probabilities than non-shared clonotypes. Naive subsets generally had larger estimated clonotype richness than memory subsets. Sharing across a handful of donors was observed for approximately 4.6% of naive CD4, about 3.2% of naive CD8, 2% to 2.5% of memory CD4, and around 0.42% of memory CD8 clonotypes. Sampling was restricted to blood, and TCR repertoires in tissue are likely to differ from TCR repertoires in blood.

The V gene is TRBV9 and the J gene is TRBJ2-1; the D call could be TRBD1 or TRBD2, with each sharing 5 bases. This clonotype was sampled from a man younger than 35 in good health. The specimen sequenced was naive CD8+ T cells sorted from blood. In the paper's terms, the cell subset or site label means: CD45RA+CCR7+. In nucleotides, the sequence is TGTGCCAGCAGCCCTGACAGCGGAGAGCAGTTCTTC. This codes for CASSPDSGEQFF.